This record covers a single T cell receptor (beta chain). Assay used: immunoSEQ multiplex PCR; TCRdb lists only in-frame clones, some missing. The top ten clones hold 5% to 5.5% of a sample with approximately 65,000 clones, around 86% of them seen once. The record originates from a study of technical replicates of blood from a handful of donors. The germline V gene has CDR1 MGHRA and CDR2 YSYEKL. CDR3 length: 17 residues. V was clipped by 3 bases and J by 4 bases; unmatched bases: 8. The receptor comes from a human donor in good health. Some clones in this sample may be carry-over from other donors' samples. Sequencing input: PBMCs. This chain links TRBV4-1 with TRBJ2-1; 11 bases agree with TRBD2. This chain's CDR3 is CASSHSTGTSGYNEQFF. CDR3 bases: TGCGCCAGCAGCCACAGCACCGGGACTAGCGGATACAATGAGCAGTTCTTC.